This TCR beta chain is from a study of blood T cells in healthy people across ages. It was with a sample-barcoded 5' primer and a J-beta primer mix that a second PCR of roughly 7 to 12 cycles was run. Tagging of each cDNA molecule was performed by a template-switch adaptor with 12 random nucleotides. TCRdb analysed the 5' RACE reads with MiXCR anew, one entry per CDR3 protein. Among 1.5 million to 2 million distinct CDR3 sequences listed, roughly 28% were seen once. V lost 2 bases and J lost 6; bases outside the gene matches: 5. The CDR3 is 14 amino acids. The germline V gene encodes CDR1 SGHRS and CDR2 YFSETQ. This clonotype was counted between two and nine times. Its antigen remains unknown. Each donor had 9 to 10 milliliters of peripheral blood drawn. Points from the study as a whole: In older individuals, TCR beta diversity per million T cells was lower, falling roughly linearly with age. A conclusive naive versus antigen-experienced comparison was prevented by the unsorted PBMCs.

This TCR was sampled from a young woman in good health. What was sequenced was blood. The chain has TRBV5-1 and TRBJ2-3; 8 bases line up with TRBD2. CDR3 sequence reads: CASSFTGGEDTQYF. Here the CDR3 DNA reads TGCGCCAGCAGCTTCACGGGAGGGGAGGATACGCAGTATTTT.